This TCR beta chain was found in a study of blood T cell repertoires in COVID-19. Study information: T cells, B-cell-depleted T cells, or PBMCs provided the cDNA or gDNA that served as material.

Per the study methods: Researchers report that nucleated cell counts were estimated from reference gene primer amplification. Profiling relied on immunoSEQ multiplex PCR, and the TCRdb table lists in-frame clones only, not all of them. V, J and clone size reflect that table, while D and trimming were determined from the DNA. Of under 350,000 clones listed, about 88% are singletons. Germline assignment: CDR1 MDHEN and CDR2 SYDVKM. The CDR3 runs 16 residues. The trim removed 5 bases at V and 6 bases at J, leaving 11 bases unmatched. The clonotype originates from a man between 65 and 85 years old with acute or convalescent COVID-19. V is TRBV28 and J is TRBJ2-1; 9 bases map to TRBD2. What was sequenced was peripheral blood. The CDR3, as DNA: TGTGCCAGCAGTCCCCCCGGCGGGAGGGGATTCAATGAGCAGTTCTTC. This translates into CASSPPGGRGFNEQFF.